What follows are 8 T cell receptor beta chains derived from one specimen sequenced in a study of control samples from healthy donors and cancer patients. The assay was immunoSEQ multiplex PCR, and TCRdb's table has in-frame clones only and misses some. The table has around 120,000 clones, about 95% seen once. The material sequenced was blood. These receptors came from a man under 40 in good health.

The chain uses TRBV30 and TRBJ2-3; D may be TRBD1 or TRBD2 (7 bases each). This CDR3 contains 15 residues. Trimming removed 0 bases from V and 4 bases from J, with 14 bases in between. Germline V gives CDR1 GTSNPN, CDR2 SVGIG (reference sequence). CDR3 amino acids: CAWSVQGRVADTQYF. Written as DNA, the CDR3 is TGTGCCTGGAGTGTACAGGGGAGGGTCGCAGATACGCAGTATTTT.

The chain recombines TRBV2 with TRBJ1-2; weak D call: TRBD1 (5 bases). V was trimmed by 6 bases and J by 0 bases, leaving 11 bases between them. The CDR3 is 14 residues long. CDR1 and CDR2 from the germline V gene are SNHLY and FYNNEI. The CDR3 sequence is CASRRGTANYGYTF. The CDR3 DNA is TGTGCCAGCAGGAGGGGAACGGCTAACTATGGCTACACCTTC.

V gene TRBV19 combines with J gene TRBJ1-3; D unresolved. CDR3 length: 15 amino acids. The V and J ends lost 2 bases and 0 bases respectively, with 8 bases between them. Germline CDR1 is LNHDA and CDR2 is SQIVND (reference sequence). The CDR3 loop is CASSIQENSGNTIYF. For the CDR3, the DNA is TGTGCCAGTAGTATACAGGAGAACTCTGGAAACACCATATATTTT.

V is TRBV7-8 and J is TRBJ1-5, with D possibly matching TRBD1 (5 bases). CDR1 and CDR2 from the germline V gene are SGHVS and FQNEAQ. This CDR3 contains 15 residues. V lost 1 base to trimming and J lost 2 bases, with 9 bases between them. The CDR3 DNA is TGTGCCAGCAGCTTAGAACGGGGGGGCAATCAGCCCCAGCATTTT. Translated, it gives CASSLERGGNQPQHF.

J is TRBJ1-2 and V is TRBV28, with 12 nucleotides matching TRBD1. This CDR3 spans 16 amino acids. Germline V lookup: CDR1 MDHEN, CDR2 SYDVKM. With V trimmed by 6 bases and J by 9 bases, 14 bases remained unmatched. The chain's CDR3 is CASSSPRDRGRISYTF. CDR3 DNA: TGTGCCAGCAGCTCCCCCCGGGACAGGGGGCGCATTAGCTACACCTTC.

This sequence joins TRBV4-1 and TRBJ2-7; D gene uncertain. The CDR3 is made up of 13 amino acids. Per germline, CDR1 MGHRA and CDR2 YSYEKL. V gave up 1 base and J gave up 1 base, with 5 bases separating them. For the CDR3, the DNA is TGCGCCAGCAGCCAAGGGTTGTCCTACGAGCAGTACTTC. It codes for CASSQGLSYEQYF.

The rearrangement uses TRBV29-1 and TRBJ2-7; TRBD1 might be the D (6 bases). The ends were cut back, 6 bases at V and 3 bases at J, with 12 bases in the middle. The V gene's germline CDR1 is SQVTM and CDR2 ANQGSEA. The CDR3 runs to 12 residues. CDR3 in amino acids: CSVTGQSYEQYF. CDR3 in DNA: TGCAGCGTCACAGGGCAGAGCTACGAGCAGTACTTC.

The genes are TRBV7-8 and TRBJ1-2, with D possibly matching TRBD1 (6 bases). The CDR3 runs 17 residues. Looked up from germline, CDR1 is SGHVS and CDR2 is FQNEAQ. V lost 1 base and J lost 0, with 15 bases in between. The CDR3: CASSLDNRDTSNYGYTF. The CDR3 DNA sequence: TGTGCCAGCAGCTTAGATAACCGGGACACTTCTAACTATGGCTACACCTTC.